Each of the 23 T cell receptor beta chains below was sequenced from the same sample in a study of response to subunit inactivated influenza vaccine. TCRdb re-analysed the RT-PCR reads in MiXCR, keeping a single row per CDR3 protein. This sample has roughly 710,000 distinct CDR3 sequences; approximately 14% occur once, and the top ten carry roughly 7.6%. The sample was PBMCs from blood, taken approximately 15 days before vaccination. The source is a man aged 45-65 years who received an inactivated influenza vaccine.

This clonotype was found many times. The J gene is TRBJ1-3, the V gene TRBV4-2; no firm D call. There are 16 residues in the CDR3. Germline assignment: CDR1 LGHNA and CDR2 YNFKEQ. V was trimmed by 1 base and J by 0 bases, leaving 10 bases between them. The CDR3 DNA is TGTGCCAGCAGCCAAGTAACCCAACTCTCTGGAAACACCATATATTTT. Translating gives CASSQVTQLSGNTIYF.

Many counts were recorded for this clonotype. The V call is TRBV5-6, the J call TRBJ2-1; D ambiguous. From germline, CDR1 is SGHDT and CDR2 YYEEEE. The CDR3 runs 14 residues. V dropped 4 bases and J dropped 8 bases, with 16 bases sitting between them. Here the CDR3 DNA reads TGTGCCAGCAGCCTTCTGATTCGAGGAGATGAGCAGTTCTTC. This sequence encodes CASSLLIRGDEQFF.

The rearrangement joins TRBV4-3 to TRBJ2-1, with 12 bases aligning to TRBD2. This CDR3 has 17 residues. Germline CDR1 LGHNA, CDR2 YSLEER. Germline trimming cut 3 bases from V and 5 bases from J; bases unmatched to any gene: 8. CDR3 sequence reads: CASSQYTSGRFDNEQFF. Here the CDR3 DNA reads TGCGCCAGCAGCCAGTATACTAGCGGGAGGTTCGACAATGAGCAGTTCTTC.

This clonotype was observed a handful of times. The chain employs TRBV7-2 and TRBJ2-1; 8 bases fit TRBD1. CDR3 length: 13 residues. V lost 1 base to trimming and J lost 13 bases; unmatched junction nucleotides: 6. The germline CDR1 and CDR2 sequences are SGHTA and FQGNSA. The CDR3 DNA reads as TGTGCCAGCAGCTTAGTTAGAACAGGGGGACAGTTCTTC. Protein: CASSLVRTGGQFF.

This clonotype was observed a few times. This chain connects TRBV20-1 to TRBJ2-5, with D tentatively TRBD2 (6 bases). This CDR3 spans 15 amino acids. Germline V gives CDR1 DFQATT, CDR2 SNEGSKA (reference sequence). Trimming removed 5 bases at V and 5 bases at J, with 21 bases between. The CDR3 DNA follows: TGCAGTGCTGATCGACTAGGACCCGACCGGGAGACCCAGTACTTC. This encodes CSADRLGPDRETQYF.

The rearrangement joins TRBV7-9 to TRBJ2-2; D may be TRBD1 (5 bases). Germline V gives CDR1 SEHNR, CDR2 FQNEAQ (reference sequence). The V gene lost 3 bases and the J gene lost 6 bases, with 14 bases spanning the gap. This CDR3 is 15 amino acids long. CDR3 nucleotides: TGTGCCAGCAGCTTCGCAGGGATCTACGCCGGGGAGCTGTTTTTT. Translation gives CASSFAGIYAGELFF.

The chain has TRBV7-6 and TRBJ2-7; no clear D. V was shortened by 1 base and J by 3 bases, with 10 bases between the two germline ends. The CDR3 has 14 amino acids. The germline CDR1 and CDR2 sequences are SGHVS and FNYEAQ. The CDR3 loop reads CASSLDIINYEQYF. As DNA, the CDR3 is TGTGCCAGCAGCTTAGACATCATAAACTACGAGCAGTACTTC. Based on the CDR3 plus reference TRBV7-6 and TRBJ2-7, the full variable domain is GAGVSQSPRYKVTKRGQDVALRCDPISGHVSLYWYRQALGQGPEFLTYFNYEAQQDKSGLPNDRFSAERPEGSISTLTIQRTEQRDSAMYRCASSLDIINYEQYFGPGTRLTVT.

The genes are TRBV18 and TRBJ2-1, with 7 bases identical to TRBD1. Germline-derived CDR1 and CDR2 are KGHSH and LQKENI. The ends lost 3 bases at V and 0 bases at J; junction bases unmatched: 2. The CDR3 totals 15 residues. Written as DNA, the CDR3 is TGTGCCAGCTCACCCCCAGGGGGCTCCTACAATGAGCAGTTCTTC. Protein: CASSPPGGSYNEQFF. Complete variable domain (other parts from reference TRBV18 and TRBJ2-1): NAGVMQNPRHLVRRRGQEARLRCSPMKGHSHVYWYRQLPEEGLKFMVYLQKENIIDESGMPKERFSAEFPKEGPSILRIQQVVRGDSAAYFCASSPPGGSYNEQFFGPGTRLTVL.

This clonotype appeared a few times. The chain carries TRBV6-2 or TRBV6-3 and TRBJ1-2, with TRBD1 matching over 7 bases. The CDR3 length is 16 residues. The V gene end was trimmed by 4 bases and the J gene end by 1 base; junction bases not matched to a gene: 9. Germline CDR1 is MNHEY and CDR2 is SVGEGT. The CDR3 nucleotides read TGTGCCAGCAGTTGGAAGACAGGGACCAGTAACTATGGCTACACCTTC. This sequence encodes CASSWKTGTSNYGYTF.

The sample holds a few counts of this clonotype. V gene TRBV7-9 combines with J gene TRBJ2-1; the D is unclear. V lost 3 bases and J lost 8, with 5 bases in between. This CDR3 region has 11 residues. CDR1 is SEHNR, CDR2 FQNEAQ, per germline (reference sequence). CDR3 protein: CASSFSDEQFF. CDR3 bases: TGTGCCAGCAGCTTCTCGGATGAGCAGTTCTTC.

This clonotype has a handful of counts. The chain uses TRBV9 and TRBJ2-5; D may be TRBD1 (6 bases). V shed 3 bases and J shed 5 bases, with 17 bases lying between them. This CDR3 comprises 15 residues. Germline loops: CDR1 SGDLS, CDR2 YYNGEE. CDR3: CASSGTQGLGETQYF. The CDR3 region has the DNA TGTGCCAGCAGCGGAACTCAGGGGCTGGGGGAGACCCAGTACTTC.

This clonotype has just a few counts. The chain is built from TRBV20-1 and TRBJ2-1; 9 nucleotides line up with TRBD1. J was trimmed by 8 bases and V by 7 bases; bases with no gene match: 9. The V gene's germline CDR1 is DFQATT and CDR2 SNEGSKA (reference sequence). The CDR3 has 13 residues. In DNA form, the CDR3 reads TGCAGTGGCCCGGGACAGGGCCCCTATGAGCAGTTCTTC. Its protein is CSGPGQGPYEQFF.

The CDR3 region is CAWKLGLGSYEQYF. The DNA for the CDR3 is TGTGCCTGGAAGCTGGGACTAGGAAGCTACGAGCAGTACTTC. The V and J genes are TRBV30 and TRBJ2-7; 8 bases align to TRBD2. From germline, CDR1 is GTSNPN and CDR2 SVGIG (reference sequence). There are 14 residues in the CDR3. J lost 3 bases, V lost 4 bases, and 8 bases had no gene match.

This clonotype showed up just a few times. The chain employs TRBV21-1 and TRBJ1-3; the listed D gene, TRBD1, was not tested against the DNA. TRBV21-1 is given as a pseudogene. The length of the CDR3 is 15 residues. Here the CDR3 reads CASSRPGVSGNTIYF. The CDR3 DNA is TGTGCCAGCAGCAGACCAGGGGTCTCTGGAAACACCATATATTTT.

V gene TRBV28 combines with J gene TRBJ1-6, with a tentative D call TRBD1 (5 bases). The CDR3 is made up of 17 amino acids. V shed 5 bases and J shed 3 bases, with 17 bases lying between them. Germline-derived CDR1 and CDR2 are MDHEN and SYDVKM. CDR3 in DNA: TGTGCCAGCAGTCCTATCCGCGGAGACAGCTATAATTCACCCCTCCACTTT. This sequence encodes CASSPIRGDSYNSPLHF.

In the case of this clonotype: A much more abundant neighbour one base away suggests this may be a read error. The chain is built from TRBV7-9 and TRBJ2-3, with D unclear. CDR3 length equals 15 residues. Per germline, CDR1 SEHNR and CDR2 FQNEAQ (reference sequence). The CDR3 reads CASSFTSVSTDMQYF. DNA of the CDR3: TGTGCCAGCAGCTTCACGTCGGTTAGCACAGATATGCAGTATTTT.

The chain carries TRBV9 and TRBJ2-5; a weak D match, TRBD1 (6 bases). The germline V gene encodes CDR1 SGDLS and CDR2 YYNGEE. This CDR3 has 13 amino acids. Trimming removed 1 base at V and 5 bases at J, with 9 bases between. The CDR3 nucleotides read TGTGCCAGCAGCGTAAACACAGGGGAGACCCAGTACTTC. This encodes CASSVNTGETQYF.

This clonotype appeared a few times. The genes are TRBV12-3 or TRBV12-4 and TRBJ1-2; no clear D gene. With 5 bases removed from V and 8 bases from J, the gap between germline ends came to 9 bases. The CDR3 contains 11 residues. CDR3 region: CASSPAVGYTF. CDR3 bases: TGTGCCAGCAGTCCGGCCGTCGGCTACACCTTC.

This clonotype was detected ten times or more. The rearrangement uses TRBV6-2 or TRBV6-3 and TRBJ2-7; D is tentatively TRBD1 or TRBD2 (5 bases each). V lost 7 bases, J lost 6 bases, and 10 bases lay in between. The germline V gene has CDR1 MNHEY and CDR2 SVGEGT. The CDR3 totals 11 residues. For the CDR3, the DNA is TGTGCCAGCAAGGCAGGGAGCGAGCAGTACTTC. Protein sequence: CASKAGSEQYF.

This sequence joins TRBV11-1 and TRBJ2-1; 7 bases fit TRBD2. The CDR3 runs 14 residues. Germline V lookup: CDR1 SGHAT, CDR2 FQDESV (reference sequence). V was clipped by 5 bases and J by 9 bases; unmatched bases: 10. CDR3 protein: CASSQPGLWLEQFF. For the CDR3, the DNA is TGTGCCAGCAGCCAACCGGGACTATGGCTTGAGCAGTTCTTC. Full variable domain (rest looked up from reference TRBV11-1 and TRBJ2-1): EAEVAQSPRYKITEKSQAVAFWCDPISGHATLYWYRQILGQGPELLVQFQDESVVDDSQLPKDRFSAERLKGVDSTLKIQPAELGDSAMYLCASSQPGLWLEQFFGPGTRLTVL.

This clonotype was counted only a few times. The CDR3 bases are TGCAGTGCTAGAAGGGCTAGCCCAAGAGATGAGCAGTTCTTC. Its translation: CSARRASPRDEQFF. The rearrangement links TRBV20-1 to TRBJ2-1, with D perhaps TRBD2 (5 bases). The V gene's germline CDR1 is DFQATT and CDR2 SNEGSKA (reference sequence). The length of the CDR3 is 14 residues. V gave up 2 bases and J gave up 8 bases, with 16 bases separating them.

CDR3 amino acids: CASSLIASGYNEQFF. The CDR3 DNA follows: TGTGCCAGCAGCTTAATTGCTAGCGGATACAATGAGCAGTTCTTC. The chain has TRBV7-2 and TRBJ2-1, with 7 bases matching TRBD2. Germline values: CDR1 SGHTA, CDR2 FQGNSA. V trimming: 2 bases; J trimming: 4 bases; junction bases outside the gene matches: 5. The CDR3 is 15 amino acids.

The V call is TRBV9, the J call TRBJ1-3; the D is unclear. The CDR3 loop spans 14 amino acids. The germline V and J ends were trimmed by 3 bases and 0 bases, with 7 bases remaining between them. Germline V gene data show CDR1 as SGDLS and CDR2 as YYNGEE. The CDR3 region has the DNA TGTGCCAGCAGCGCACGCCGCTCTGGAAACACCATATATTTT. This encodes CASSARRSGNTIYF.